There are many counts of the clone carrying this T cell receptor beta chain. Its antigen is unknown. This sample stems from a study of Graves' ophthalmopathy and Graves' hyperthyroidism. Study conclusions and caveats: Cross-validated, the 13-signature model showed 87.88%/81.08% sensitivity/specificity, and 80%/75% in the test set. Most thyroid clonotypes expanded beyond 0.001 frequency were also found in blood.

Amplified material comprised TCR beta CDR3 regions derived from RNA transcripts. Investigators did first-round RT-PCR with HTBI primers, then second-round multiplex PCR. Each CDR3 protein is one row after TCRdb ran MiXCR on the multiplex PCR reads. The sample lists about 150,000 distinct CDR3 sequences; over 35% were seen once. Pregnancy or lactation, uncontrolled infections and other autoimmune diseases were grounds for excluding patients. What supplied the PBMCs was roughly 10 ml of fresh peripheral blood. V dropped 7 bases and J dropped 0 bases, with 22 bases sitting between them. CDR1 and CDR2 from the germline V gene are MNHEY and SVGAGI. There are 19 residues in the CDR3.

The chain couples TRBV6-5 to TRBJ2-6; TRBD1 might be the D (5 bases). Sequencing used peripheral blood. The clonotype comes from a woman in her 40s with Graves' ophthalmopathy. The CDR3 here is CASTADQGRATSGANVLTF. CDR3 DNA: TGTGCCAGCACCGCCGACCAGGGAAGGGCGACCTCTGGGGCCAACGTCCTGACTTTC.